Listed below are T cell receptor beta chains from one sample, sequenced in a study of T cells in tuberculosis. The repertoire was sequenced with immunoSEQ multiplex PCR; TCRdb's copy has only in-frame clones and lacks some. The sample lists over 30,000 clones, approximately 94% occurring once. Specimen: PBMCs, collected at tuberculosis diagnosis. The receptors were gathered from an adult with tuberculosis. The CDR3 runs from the conserved cysteine through the conserved F or W.

CDR3 length	V gene	J gene	CDR3 protein
21	TRBV27	TRBJ2-7	CASSPAPFFGTSGPSSYEQYF
13	TRBV30	TRBJ1-1	CAWNGLSRTEAFF
15	TRBV4-1	TRBJ2-3	CASSQVLREADTQYF
16	TRBV5-6	TRBJ1-1	CASSLFSAGENTEAFF
16	TRBV27	TRBJ1-2	CASSSRTGRGQYGYTF
15	TRBV7-3	TRBJ2-1	CASSQTSGSLNEQFF
14	TRBV4-1	TRBJ2-5	CASNPAGAGETQYF
16	TRBV6-6	TRBJ2-1	CASSTQSGTHYNEQFF
18	TRBV2	TRBJ1-5	CASSAGTGGRNSNQPQHF
13	TRBV29-1	TRBJ2-6	CSVLFPLTGVLTF
13	TRBV18	TRBJ2-1	CASSGQGDNEQFF
15	TRBV28	TRBJ1-2	CASSPLGQGNYGYTF
16	TRBV19	TRBJ2-7	CASSALGDRTAYEQYF
15	TRBV9	TRBJ2-3	CASSLGEAVADTQYF
16	TRBV5-8	TRBJ2-7	CASSLGAGTGGYEQYF
15	TRBV2	TRBJ1-1	CASSEALGGPTEAFF
13	TRBV6-1	TRBJ2-4	CAVRDYGKNIQYF
15	TRBV30	TRBJ1-5	CAWSVQGNGNQPQHF
17	TRBV7-9	TRBJ2-5	CASAQRPSFGIEETQYF
12	TRBV2	TRBJ2-7	CASSEGLNEQYF
13	TRBV5-1	TRBJ2-5	CASSFDRDETQYF
19	TRBV4-1	TRBJ2-1	CASSQDLPPLAGGMNEQFF
13	TRBV12-5	TRBJ2-2	CASGLLTTGELFF
17	TRBV5-8	TRBJ2-5	CASSLGGGPGYQETQYF
15	TRBV5-6	TRBJ1-1	CASSLVSTVGTEAFF
15	TRBV7-2	TRBJ2-7	CASSLGDRVSYEQYF
14	TRBV6-1	TRBJ2-1	CASSRGVEYNEQFF
16	TRBV19	TRBJ2-7	CASSNTGQAISYEQYF